The rows below give T cell receptor beta chains drawn from one sample of a study of shared T cell receptors in the human thymus. Sequencing was performed with immunoSEQ multiplex PCR; in TCRdb, only in-frame clones are kept and a portion is missing. There are hundreds of thousands of clones in the sample; approximately 80% occur only once, and more than 0.01% lies in the top ten. These data also formed part of another study, on human thymus T cells.

The sequenced material came from thymocytes. The receptors here all came from a boy younger than two with a congenital heart defect. CDR3s include the opening cysteine and the closing phenylalanine or tryptophan. Each record gives: CDR3 length, V gene, D gene, J gene, clone size, CDR3 DNA, CDR3 protein. The D gene is left open where the match is weak. A clone size is listed for some rows: how often the clone was seen (once, few, many), or a class if it is expanded.

>17|TRBV5-1|TRBD2|TRBJ2-3|few
TGCGCCAGCAGCTCAGAGACTAGCGGAGCCCCCAGGGATACGCAGTATTTT
CASSSETSGAPRDTQYF
>15|TRBV4-2|TRBD2|TRBJ2-3|.
TGTGCCAGCAGCCAAGCGGGAGGGGGAACAGATACGCAGTATTTT
CASSQAGGGTDTQYF
>15|TRBV4-1|.|TRBJ1-2|.
TGCGCCAGCAGCCGAAAGCCAGGACAGAACTATGGCTACACCTTC
CASSRKPGQNYGYTF
>14|TRBV2|.|TRBJ2-7|few
TGTGCCAGCAGTGAACCTAGCGAGACCTACGAGCAGTACTTC
CASSEPSETYEQYF
>18|TRBV7-9|TRBD2|TRBJ2-1|.
TGTGCCAGCAGCTTAGCGGGTAGCGGGCAGAGCTCCTACAATGAGCAGTTCTTC
CASSLAGSGQSSYNEQFF
>11|TRBV20-1|.|TRBJ2-7|.
TGCAGTGCTAGAGCAGAAGACGAGCAGTACTTC
CSARAEDEQYF
>15|TRBV5-1|TRBD1|TRBJ1-2|.
TGCGCCAGCGGCAAAGAGACAGGGGATGACTATGGCTACACCTTC
CASGKETGDDYGYTF
>16|TRBV5-1|TRBD1|TRBJ2-7|.
TGCGCCAGCAGCTCGGGCAGACAGGGGAAACCCTACGAGCAGTACTTC
CASSSGRQGKPYEQYF
>14|TRBV6-5|.|TRBJ1-1|.
TGTGCCAGCAGTTACTCGAGGGAGGCCACTGAAGCTTTCTTT
CASSYSREATEAFF
>15|TRBV7-9|TRBD1|TRBJ2-5|.
TGTGCCAGCAGCCCCCGGGACAGGGAATCGGGGACCCAGTACTTC
CASSPRDRESGTQYF
>16|TRBV28|TRBD1|TRBJ1-1|.
TGTGCCAGCAGCCTTCGACAGGGGGTAACGGGCACTGAAGCTTTCTTT
CASSLRQGVTGTEAFF
>14|TRBV7-2|TRBD2|TRBJ2-7|.
TGTGCCAGCAGCTTACTAGCGGGAGGTTACGAGCAGTACTTC
CASSLLAGGYEQYF
>13|TRBV6-5|.|TRBJ1-6|few
TGTGCCAGCGGTTATCTCCGTAATTCACCCCTCCACTTT
CASGYLRNSPLHF
>14|TRBV27|TRBD1|TRBJ2-7|.
TGTGCCAGCACCGAGGGACAGGGCGCCTACGAGCAGTACTTC
CASTEGQGAYEQYF
>14|TRBV11-2|.|TRBJ2-7|.
TGTGCCAGCAGCTTAGATGGTTCGGGCTACGAGCAGTACTTC
CASSLDGSGYEQYF
>17|TRBV13|.|TRBJ2-1|.
TGTGCCAGCAGCCCCGGACAACCCCTGGGCTCCTACAATGAGCAGTTCTTC
CASSPGQPLGSYNEQFF
>10|TRBV20-1|.|TRBJ1-2|.
TGCAGTGCTGAGGTCTATGGCTACACCTTC
CSAEVYGYTF
>12|TRBV19|.|TRBJ1-2|once
TGTGCCAGTAGTATGAGGGACTATGGCTACACCTTC
CASSMRDYGYTF
>16|TRBV12-5|TRBD2|TRBJ2-1|.
TGTGCTAGTGTCCCATTCGGGGTAGCGGGAGATGGAGAGCAGTTCTTC
CASVPFGVAGDGEQFF
>14|TRBV10-3|TRBD2|TRBJ2-7|.
TGTGCCATCAACAACGGACTAGCGGGAAACGAGCAGTACTTC
CAINNGLAGNEQYF
>16|TRBV6-1|.|TRBJ2-5|.
TGTGCCAGCAGTGAAGCCGTTGGCAGGGGAGTTGAGACCCAGTACTTC
CASSEAVGRGVETQYF
>14|TRBV5-8|TRBD1|TRBJ1-1|.
TGTGCCAGCAGCTTAAGACAGGGCGGGACTGAAGCTTTCTTT
CASSLRQGGTEAFF
>13|TRBV6-1|TRBD2|TRBJ2-7|.
TGTGCCACTCTACTAGCGGGAGGGCCTCGGCAGTACTTC
CATLLAGGPRQYF
>15|TRBV6-5|TRBD1|TRBJ1-1|once
TGTGCCAGCAGCAAAAGGACAGGTCTTAACACTGAAGCTTTCTTT
CASSKRTGLNTEAFF
>17|TRBV7-6|TRBD2|TRBJ2-5|.
TGTGCCAGCAGCTTAGATTGGGCGGGAGGCCCTGGGGAGACCCAGTACTTC
CASSLDWAGGPGETQYF
>19|TRBV27|TRBD1|TRBJ1-1|.
TGTGCCAGCAGTTTATTCTGGGACAGGGGAGAAGGTGGGAACACTGAAGCTTTCTTT
CASSLFWDRGEGGNTEAFF
>16|TRBV14|.|TRBJ1-4|.
TGTGCCAGCAGCCCTAAGAACGGGGGGCGTGATGAAAAACTGTTTTTT
CASSPKNGGRDEKLFF
>15|TRBV28|TRBD2|TRBJ2-7|few
TGTGCCAGCTCTTGCTCTAGCGGGAGTTCCTACGAGCAGTACTTC
CASSCSSGSSYEQYF
>14|TRBV7-2|TRBD1|TRBJ2-7|once
TGTGCCAGCAGCTTCCGACAGGGACCCTACGAGCAGTACTTC
CASSFRQGPYEQYF
>16|TRBV7-2|TRBD1|TRBJ1-1|.
TGTGCCAGCAGCCCAAGACAGGGGGTCATGAACACTGAAGCTTTCTTT
CASSPRQGVMNTEAFF
>15|TRBV5-1|.|TRBJ1-2|.
TGCGCCAGCAGCTTGGGGGGGGAAGAAGGCTATGGCTACACCTTC
CASSLGGEEGYGYTF
>17|TRBV6-1|.|TRBJ2-1|.
TGTGCCAGCAGTGAATTTTGCGGGCCCGAATCCTACAATGAGCAGTTCTTC
CASSEFCGPESYNEQFF
>16|TRBV28|TRBD1|TRBJ1-5|.
TGTGCCAGCAGTTTTGGGGACAGGGCTGGCAATCAGCCCCAGCATTTT
CASSFGDRAGNQPQHF
>13|TRBV6-5|TRBD2|TRBJ2-3|.
TGTGCCAGCAGGCGGACTAGCACCGATACGCAGTATTTT
CASRRTSTDTQYF
>15|TRBV11-2|TRBD2|TRBJ2-3|.
TGTGCCAGCAGTTGTGGACTAGCGAGCACAGATACGCAGTATTTT
CASSCGLASTDTQYF
>14|TRBV11-2|.|TRBJ1-1|.
TGTGCCAGCAGCGCCGGGGGGGCGAACACTGAAGCTTTCTTT
CASSAGGANTEAFF
>15|TRBV6-1|.|TRBJ1-1|few
TGTGCCAGCAGTGCCGGGTCTATCGGGAACACTGAAGCTTTCTTT
CASSAGSIGNTEAFF
>17|TRBV19|.|TRBJ1-5|.
TGTGCCAGTAGTAAGGGCAGGGGATATTATAGCAATCAGCCCCAGCATTTT
CASSKGRGYYSNQPQHF
>16|TRBV4-1|TRBD1|TRBJ2-3|.
TGCGCCAGCAGCCATAAAGGACAGGGGCTGTCAGATACGCAGTATTTT
CASSHKGQGLSDTQYF
>13|TRBV25-1|.|TRBJ2-3|.
TGTGCCAGCGCCGGGACAACCTCAGATACGCAGTATTTT
CASAGTTSDTQYF
>13|TRBV14|.|TRBJ1-3|.
TGTGCCAGCAGCCAAGTGTCCCGGAACACCATATATTTT
CASSQVSRNTIYF
>16|TRBV25-1|TRBD1|TRBJ1-5|.
TGTGCCAGCAGTGGCCCGGGGACAGGTTTTGGACAGCCCCAGCATTTT
CASSGPGTGFGQPQHF
>11|TRBV6-6|.|TRBJ2-7|.
TGTGCCAGCAGTTCAGGGCGTGAGCAGTACTTC
CASSSGREQYF
>17|TRBV9|TRBD2|TRBJ2-1|.
TGTGCCAGCAGCGTAGGCCCTAGCGGGAGCTCCTACAATGAGCAGTTCTTC
CASSVGPSGSSYNEQFF
>15|TRBV30|TRBD2|TRBJ2-7|few
TGTGCCTGGAGTGTATGGCTAGCGGGTGCCGACGAGCAGTACTTC
CAWSVWLAGADEQYF
>20|TRBV2|.|TRBJ1-3|once
TGTGCCAGCAGTGATAATTGGGGGTTTAGACAGGAGACTACTGGAAACACCATATATTTT
CASSDNWGFRQETTGNTIYF
>13|TRBV10-2|TRBD2|TRBJ2-5|few
TGCGCCACCCTTATGCAGGGAGGGGAGACCCAGTACTTC
CATLMQGGETQYF
>13|TRBV4-2|.|TRBJ2-3|.
TGTGCCACTCGGAGGAGGGACACAGATACGCAGTATTTT
CATRRRDTDTQYF
>14|TRBV7-2|TRBD2|TRBJ2-7|.
TGTGCCAGCAGCTTAAGGCGGGAGGTCTACGAGCAGTACTTC
CASSLRREVYEQYF
>15|TRBV30|TRBD1|TRBJ2-7|.
TGTGCCTGGAGCGACAGGGTAGGTCGGTCCTACGAGCAGTACTTC
CAWSDRVGRSYEQYF
>13|TRBV10-1|.|TRBJ1-1|.
TGCGCCAGCAGTCCGAGTCAGAACACTGAAGCTTTCTTT
CASSPSQNTEAFF
>14|TRBV13|.|TRBJ2-7|once
TGTGCCAGCAGCTTCGAGAGCGGGCCCTACGAGCAGTACTTC
CASSFESGPYEQYF
>16|TRBV27|TRBD2|TRBJ2-7|.
TGTGCCAGCAGTTTACGGACTAGCGGAGGGGCCTACGAGCAGTACTTC
CASSLRTSGGAYEQYF
>13|TRBV30|.|TRBJ2-5|.
TGTGCCTGGAGTAGGGAGGCTTTTGAGACCCAGTACTTC
CAWSREAFETQYF
>15|TRBV6-1|.|TRBJ1-3|.
TGTGCCAGCAGTGGAAGGGGTCGCTCTGGAAACACCATATATTTT
CASSGRGRSGNTIYF
>16|TRBV6-6|TRBD1|TRBJ1-1|.
TGTGCCAGCAGTTACGCCCCGACAGGGGGGAACACTGAAGCTTTCTTT
CASSYAPTGGNTEAFF
>17|TRBV4-3|TRBD1|TRBJ2-7|.
TGCGCCAGCAGCAACGACCCCAGGGGACAGGGGACCTACGAGCAGTACTTC
CASSNDPRGQGTYEQYF
>16|TRBV9|.|TRBJ2-7|.
TGTGCCAGCAGCCCCAAGCCTAGCGCGAGCTCCTACGAGCAGTACTTC
CASSPKPSASSYEQYF
>11|TRBV14|.|TRBJ2-7|.
TGTGCCAGCAGCCACACAGCCGAGAGGTACTTC
CASSHTAERYF
>16|TRBV4-1|.|TRBJ2-1|.
TGCGCCAGCAGCCAAGTTCCCGGGGGACGCGGGTATGAGCAGTTCTTC
CASSQVPGGRGYEQFF